This TCR beta chain was captured in a study of blood T cell repertoires in COVID-19. Across the whole study: The study drew acute and convalescent COVID-19 samples from the United States, Italy and Spain. The analysed material was cDNA or gDNA that came from T cells, B-cell-depleted T cells, or PBMCs.

Trimming took 1 base from V and 5 from J, leaving 14 bases between them. CDR3 length: 15 amino acids. Germline assignment: CDR1 LGHDT and CDR2 YNNKEL (reference sequence). Authors' processing steps: Amplification of reference gene primers was used by the study to estimate nucleated cell counts. Some clones are missing from TCRdb's copy, which holds only in-frame ones; the method was immunoSEQ multiplex PCR. D and trimming come from the DNA, and the V and J calls and clone size come from that table. The profile shows under 300,000 clones, about 82% of them singletons. Sample: peripheral blood. The TCR was taken from a man older than 75 with acute or convalescent COVID-19. The chain couples TRBV3-1 (or the pseudogene TRBV3-2) to TRBJ2-5; D possibly corresponds to TRBD2 (5 bases). The CDR3 spells CASSQGEGRGETQYF. The CDR3 DNA sequence: TGTGCCAGCAGCCAAGGAGAGGGCAGAGGGGAGACCCAGTACTTC.